This TCR beta chain originates from a study of shared clonotypes between healthy human individuals. Looking at the study overall: A donor's plate count was three for CD4 naive and three for CD4 memory; CD8 naive had two and CD8 memory one. Findings and caveats of the study: In the sorted subsets, rarefaction showed sequencing was incomplete despite large depth.

This clone was observed once. Its cognate antigen is unknown. Naive CD8 cells lacked CD45RO, underwent positive selection for CCR7 and left out terminally differentiated effector memory CD45RA+ cells. Assay used: immunoSEQ multiplex PCR; TCRdb lists only in-frame clones, some missing. The table records 2 million to 2.5 million clones, 85% to 95% of them present only once. The CDR3 contains 16 residues. V was pared by 7 bases and J by 0 bases, with 19 bases between. CDR1 is MDHEN and CDR2 is SYDVKM in the germline V gene. The sample consisted of naive CD8+ T cells from PBMCs. V and J are TRBV28 and TRBJ2-7, with D possibly being TRBD1 (6 bases). The clonotype was recovered from a young man in good health. Some clones in this sample may be carry-over from other donors' samples. CDR3 sequence reads: CASTRGRGLPSYEQYF. DNA of the CDR3: TGTGCCAGCACGAGGGGCAGGGGCCTCCCCTCCTACGAGCAGTACTTC. Full variable domain (missing parts from reference TRBV28 and TRBJ2-7): DVKVTQSSRYLVKRTGEKVFLECVQDMDHENMFWYRQDPGLGLRLIYFSYDVKMKEKGDIPEGYSVSREKKERFSLILESASTNQTSMYLCASTRGRGLPSYEQYFGPGTRLTVT.